This entry lists 2 T cell receptor beta chains sequenced from one sample in a study of CD8+CD57+ T cells in acquired aplastic anemia. TCR beta VDJ and CDR3 were profiled, and genomic DNA was the template. From the reads, TCRdb called clonotypes with MiXCR, one entry per CDR3 protein. The data contain over 150,000 distinct CDR3 sequences, about 48% of them singletons. Patients included in sequencing had previously demonstrated CD8+CD57+ cell expansion by flow cytometry. Sequencing input: sorted CD4+, CD8+, or CD8+CD57+ T cells (not recorded which) from PBMCs. The source of these receptors is a human donor with aplastic anemia.

The rearrangement uses TRBV15 and TRBJ2-2; D is undetermined. CDR3 length: 13 amino acids. V was pared by 1 base and J by 8 bases, with 8 bases between. Per the germline V gene, CDR1 is LNHNV and CDR2 is YYDKDF (reference sequence). The CDR3 nucleotides read TGTGCCACCAGCAGAGGGTTCCGAGGGGAGCTGTTTTTT. It encodes CATSRGFRGELFF.

The chain has TRBV29-1 and TRBJ2-7, with TRBD2 identical over 7 bases. Germline CDR1 SQVTM, CDR2 ANQGSEA. Trimming removed 3 bases from V and 3 bases from J; junction bases left unmatched: 5. This CDR3 has 13 amino acids. The CDR3, as DNA: TGCAGCGTTGACCCAGCGGGAAGCTACGAGCAGTACTTC. Amino acid sequence: CSVDPAGSYEQYF.